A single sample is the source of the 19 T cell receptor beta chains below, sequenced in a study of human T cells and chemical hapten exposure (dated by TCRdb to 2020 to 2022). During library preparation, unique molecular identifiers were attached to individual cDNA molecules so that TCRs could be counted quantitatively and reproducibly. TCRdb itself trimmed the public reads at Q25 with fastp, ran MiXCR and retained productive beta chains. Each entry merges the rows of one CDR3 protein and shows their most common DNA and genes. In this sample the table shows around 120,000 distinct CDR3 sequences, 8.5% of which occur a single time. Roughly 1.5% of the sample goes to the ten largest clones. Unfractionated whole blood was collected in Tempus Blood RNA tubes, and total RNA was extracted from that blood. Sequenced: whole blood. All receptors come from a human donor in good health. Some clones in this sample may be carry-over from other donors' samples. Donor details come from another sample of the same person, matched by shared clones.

The CDR3 region has the DNA TGTGCCAGCAGCCGAGGTATGGGACAGGGGACCCAAGAGACCCAGTACTTC. Amino acid sequence: CASSRGMGQGTQETQYF. The chain is built from TRBV7-6 and TRBJ2-5; 10 nucleotides align to TRBD1. Germline V lookup: CDR1 SGHVS, CDR2 FNYEAQ. V shed 5 bases and J 1 base; nucleotides not matched to a gene: 10. The CDR3 sequence is 17 residues long.

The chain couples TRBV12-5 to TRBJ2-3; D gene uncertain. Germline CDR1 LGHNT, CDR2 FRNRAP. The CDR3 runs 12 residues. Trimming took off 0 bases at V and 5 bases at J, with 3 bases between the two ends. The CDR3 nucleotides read TGTGCTAGTGGTTTGGTACTAGATACGCAGTATTTT. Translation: CASGLVLDTQYF.

CDR3 DNA sequence: TGCAGTGCTAGGCCCTTCGGGACAGCCCAAGAGACCCAGTACTTC. Amino acid sequence: CSARPFGTAQETQYF. The chain couples TRBV20-1 to TRBJ2-5, with TRBD1 matching over 7 bases. This CDR3 spans 15 amino acids. V lost 3 bases and J lost 1; bases outside the gene matches: 8. Germline values: CDR1 DFQATT, CDR2 SNEGSKA (reference sequence).

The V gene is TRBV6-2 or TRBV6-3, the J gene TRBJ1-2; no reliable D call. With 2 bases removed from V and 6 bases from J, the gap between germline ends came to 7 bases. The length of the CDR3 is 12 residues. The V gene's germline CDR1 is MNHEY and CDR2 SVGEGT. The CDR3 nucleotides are TGTGCCAGCAGTTACCCTAGCGATGGCTACACCTTC. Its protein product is CASSYPSDGYTF.

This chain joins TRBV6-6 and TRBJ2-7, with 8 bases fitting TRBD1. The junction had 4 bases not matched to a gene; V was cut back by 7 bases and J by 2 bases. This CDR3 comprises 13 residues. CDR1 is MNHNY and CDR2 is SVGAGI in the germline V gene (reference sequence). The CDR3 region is CASNDRGTYEQYF. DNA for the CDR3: TGTGCCAGCAATGACAGGGGAACCTACGAGCAGTACTTC.

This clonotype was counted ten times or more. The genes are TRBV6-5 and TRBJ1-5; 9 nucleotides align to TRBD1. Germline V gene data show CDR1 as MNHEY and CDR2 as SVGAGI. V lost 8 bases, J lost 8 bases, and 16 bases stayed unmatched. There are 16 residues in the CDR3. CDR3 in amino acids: CASCEGGQGIGEPQHF. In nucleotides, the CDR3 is TGTGCCAGCTGCGAAGGAGGACAGGGGATTGGGGAGCCCCAGCATTTT.

The CDR3, as DNA: TGTGCCAGCATTCTTTTGGGCAGGGAGACCACAGATACGCAGTATTTT. Translated: CASILLGRETTDTQYF. V gene TRBV2 combines with J gene TRBJ2-3; D may match TRBD1 or TRBD2 (5 bases each). Trimming shortened V by 7 bases and J by 2 bases, and 19 bases separated the two germline ends. Germline values: CDR1 SNHLY, CDR2 FYNNEI. This CDR3 comprises 16 residues. Supplemented by reference TRBV2 and TRBJ2-3, the full variable domain reads EPEVTQTPSHQVTQMGQEVILRCVPISNHLYFYWYRQILGQKVEFLVSFYNNEISEKSEIFDDQFSVERPDGSNFTLKIRSTKLEDSAMYFCASILLGRETTDTQYFGPGTRLTVL.

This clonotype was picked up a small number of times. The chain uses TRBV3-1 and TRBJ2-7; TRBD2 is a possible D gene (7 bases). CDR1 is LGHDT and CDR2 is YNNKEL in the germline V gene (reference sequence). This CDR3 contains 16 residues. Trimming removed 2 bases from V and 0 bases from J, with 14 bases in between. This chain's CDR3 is CASSQQGGGLSYEQYF. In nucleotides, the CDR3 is TGTGCCAGCAGCCAACAAGGCGGGGGCCTCTCCTACGAGCAGTACTTC.

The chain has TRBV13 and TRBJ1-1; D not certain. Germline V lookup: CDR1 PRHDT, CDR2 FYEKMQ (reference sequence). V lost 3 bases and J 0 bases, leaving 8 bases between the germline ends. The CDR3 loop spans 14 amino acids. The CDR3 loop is CASSFWTVNTEAFF. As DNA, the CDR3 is TGTGCCAGCAGCTTTTGGACGGTGAACACTGAAGCTTTCTTT.

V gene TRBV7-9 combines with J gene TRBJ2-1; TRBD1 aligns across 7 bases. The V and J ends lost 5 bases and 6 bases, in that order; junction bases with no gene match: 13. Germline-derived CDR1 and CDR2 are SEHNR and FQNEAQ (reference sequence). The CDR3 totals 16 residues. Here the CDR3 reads CASSLKQGSYGNEQFF. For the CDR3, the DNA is TGTGCCAGCAGCCTCAAACAGGGGAGTTATGGCAATGAGCAGTTCTTC.

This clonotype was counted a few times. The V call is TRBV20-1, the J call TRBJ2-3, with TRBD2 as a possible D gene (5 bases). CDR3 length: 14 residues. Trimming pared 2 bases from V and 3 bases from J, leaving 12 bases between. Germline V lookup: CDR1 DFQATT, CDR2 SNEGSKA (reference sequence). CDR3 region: CSARPLRGTDTQYF. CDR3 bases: TGCAGTGCTAGACCTCTCCGGGGTACAGATACGCAGTATTTT.

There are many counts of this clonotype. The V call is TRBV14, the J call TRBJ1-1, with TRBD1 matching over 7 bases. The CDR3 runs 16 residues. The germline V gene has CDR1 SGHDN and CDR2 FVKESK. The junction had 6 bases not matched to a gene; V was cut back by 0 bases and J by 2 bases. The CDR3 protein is CASSQDWQGGNTEAFF. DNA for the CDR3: TGTGCCAGCAGCCAAGATTGGCAGGGGGGAAACACTGAAGCTTTCTTT.

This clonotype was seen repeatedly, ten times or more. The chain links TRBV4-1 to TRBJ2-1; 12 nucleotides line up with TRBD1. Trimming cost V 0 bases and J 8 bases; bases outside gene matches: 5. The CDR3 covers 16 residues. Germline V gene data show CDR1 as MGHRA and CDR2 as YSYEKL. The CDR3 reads CASSQEEGTGGDEQFF. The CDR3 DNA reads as TGCGCCAGCAGCCAAGAAGAGGGGACAGGGGGCGATGAGCAGTTCTTC.

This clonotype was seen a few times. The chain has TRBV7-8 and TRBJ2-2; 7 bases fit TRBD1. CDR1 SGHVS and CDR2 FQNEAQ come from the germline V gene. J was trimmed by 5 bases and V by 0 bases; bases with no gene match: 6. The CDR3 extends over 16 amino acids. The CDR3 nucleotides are TGTGCCAGCAGCTTAGCCGGACAGGCGCGGACCGGGGAGCTGTTTTTT. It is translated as CASSLAGQARTGELFF.

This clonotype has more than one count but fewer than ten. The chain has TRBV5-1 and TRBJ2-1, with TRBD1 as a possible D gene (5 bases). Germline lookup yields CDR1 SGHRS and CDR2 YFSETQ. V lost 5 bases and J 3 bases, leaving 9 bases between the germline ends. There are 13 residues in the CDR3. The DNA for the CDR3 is TGCGCCAGCAGACAGACAGACTACAATGAGCAGTTCTTC. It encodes CASRQTDYNEQFF.

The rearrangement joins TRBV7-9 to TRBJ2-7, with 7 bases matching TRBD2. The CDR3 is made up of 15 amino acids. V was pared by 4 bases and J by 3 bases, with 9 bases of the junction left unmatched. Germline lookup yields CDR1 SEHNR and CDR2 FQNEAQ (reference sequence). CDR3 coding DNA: TGTGCCAGCAGCTCCTCCCTTCTAGCGGACTACGAGCAGTACTTC. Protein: CASSSSLLADYEQYF.

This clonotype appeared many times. CDR3 region: CATSRSPTDSGYTF. The DNA for the CDR3 is TGTGCCACCAGCAGGAGCCCTACGGACAGCGGCTACACCTTC. V usage is TRBV15 and J usage is TRBJ1-2; tentatively, D is TRBD1 (6 bases). This CDR3 contains 14 residues. Germline loops: CDR1 LNHNV, CDR2 YYDKDF (reference sequence). V lost 3 bases, J lost 8 bases, and 16 bases lay in between.

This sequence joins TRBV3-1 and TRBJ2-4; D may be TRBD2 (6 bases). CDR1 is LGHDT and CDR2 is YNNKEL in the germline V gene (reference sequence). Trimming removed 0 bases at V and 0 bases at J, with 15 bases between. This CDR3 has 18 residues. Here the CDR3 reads CASSQDREEGLAKNIQYF. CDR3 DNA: TGTGCCAGCAGCCAAGATAGAGAGGAGGGTCTAGCCAAAAACATTCAGTACTTC. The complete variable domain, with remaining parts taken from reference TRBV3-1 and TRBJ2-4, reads DTAVSQTPKYLVTQMGNDKSIKCEQNLGHDTMYWYKQDSKKFLKIMFSYNNKELIINETVPNRFSPKSPDKAHLNLHINSLELGDSAVYFCASSQDREEGLAKNIQYFGAGTRLSVL.

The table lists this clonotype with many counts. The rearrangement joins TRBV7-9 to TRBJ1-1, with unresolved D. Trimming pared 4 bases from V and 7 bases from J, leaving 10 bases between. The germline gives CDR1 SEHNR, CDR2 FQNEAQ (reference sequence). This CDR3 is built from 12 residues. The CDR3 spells CASSSTPDEAFF. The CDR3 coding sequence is TGTGCCAGCAGCTCCACGCCAGATGAAGCTTTCTTT.